The 5 T cell receptor beta chains listed next were all sequenced from one sample in a study of neurological immune-mediated disorders. TCRdb reprocessed the 5' RACE reads via MiXCR and lists one record per CDR3 protein. Among 20,000 to 25,000 distinct CDR3 sequences listed, roughly 15% were seen once. Sequenced material: PBMCs. These receptors were taken from a female donor with HTLV-1-associated myelopathy (HAM/TSP).

This clonotype was counted a few times. A junction end diverges from the germline sequence, so it may reflect a read error. This sequence joins TRBV7-2 and TRBJ1-6; D not resolved. This CDR3 spans 16 amino acids. Germline-derived CDR1 and CDR2 are SGHTA and FQGNSA. The CDR3 reads CASSFTLSSYNSPLYF. In DNA form, the CDR3 reads TGTGCCAGCAGCTTTACACTGAGCTCCTATAATTCACCCCTCTACTTT. Using reference TRBV7-2 and TRBJ1-6 for the parts outside the CDR3, the full variable domain is GAGVSQSPSNKVTEKGKDVELRCDPISGHTALYWYRQSLGQGLEFLIYFQGNSAPDKSGLPSDRFSAERTGGSVSTLTIQRTQQEDSAVYLCASSFTLSSYNSPLYFGNGTRLTVT.

This clonotype was seen repeatedly, ten times or more. J is TRBJ2-7 and V is TRBV6-6; 11 positions agree with TRBD2. CDR1 MNHNY and CDR2 SVGAGI come from the germline V gene (reference sequence). Trimming cost V 5 bases and J 5 bases; bases outside gene matches: 11. The CDR3 consists of 16 residues. CDR3 in amino acids: CASSTPETSGVNEQYF. The DNA for the CDR3 is TGTGCCAGCAGTACCCCCGAGACTAGCGGGGTTAACGAGCAGTACTTC.

This clonotype was counted at least ten times. The V gene is TRBV27, the J gene TRBJ2-3, with D perhaps matching TRBD2 (6 bases). Germline V gene sequence: CDR1 MNHEY, CDR2 SMNVEV (reference sequence). The CDR3 runs 22 residues. The germline V and J ends were trimmed by 0 bases and 7 bases, with 35 bases remaining between them. This chain's CDR3 is CASSLSMRRWPAPGLAFYTQYF. Here the CDR3 DNA reads TGTGCCAGCAGTTTATCGATGCGGAGGTGGCCCGCCCCGGGACTCGCGTTTTATACGCAGTATTTT.

This clonotype is deemed medium-sized. The genes are TRBV4-1 and TRBJ2-1, with 11 nucleotides matching TRBD1. The CDR3 sequence is 15 residues long. Looked up from germline, CDR1 is MGHRA and CDR2 is YSYEKL. With 4 bases clipped from V and 7 bases from J, the junction kept 6 bases outside the gene matches. CDR3 in amino acids: CASSRGQGAGNEQFF. DNA for the CDR3: TGCGCCAGCAGCCGCGGACAGGGGGCGGGAAATGAGCAGTTCTTC.

In DNA, the CDR3 is TGCAGTGCTAGATTGGTGTCCCGAGCCCAGCATTTT. It specifies CSARLVSRAQHF. V gene TRBV20-1 combines with J gene TRBJ1-5, with no clear D. This CDR3 comprises 12 residues. Trimming pared 2 bases from V and 11 bases from J, leaving 13 bases between. Germline V lookup: CDR1 DFQATT, CDR2 SNEGSKA (reference sequence).